Listed here is a single T cell receptor beta chain. The source of the sample is a study of cytomegalovirus exposure and HLA in healthy donors. Overall study: There were several hundred genotyped donors. Of these, roughly 80% fell in the genetic ancestry cluster associated with self-reported Caucasian donors.

60 Vbeta and 13 Jbeta primers were used in PCR. TCRdb's copy holds only in-frame clones and misses some; the assay was immunoSEQ multiplex PCR. Of 100,000 to 150,000 clones in the sample, 17% were seen once. V dropped 4 bases and J dropped 1 base, with 18 bases sitting between them. This CDR3 comprises 17 residues. In germline, CDR1 is MGHRA, CDR2 YSYEKL. This receptor was taken from a female donor in good health and CMV-seropositive. Sequencing was carried out using PBMCs. The J gene is TRBJ2-3, the V gene TRBV4-1; perhaps TRBD1 as D (5 bases). CDR3 sequence reads: CASSPLSPIGGTDTQYF. DNA of the CDR3: TGCGCCAGCAGCCCTTTGTCCCCCATAGGGGGCACAGATACGCAGTATTTT.